The rows below give T cell receptor beta chains drawn from one sample of a study of T cell responses to AZD1222 COVID-19 vaccine. Measured with immunoSEQ multiplex PCR; TCRdb has only the in-frame clones, and not every one. The table records 150,000 to 200,000 clones, approximately 90% of them present only once. Sequenced here: peripheral blood, sampled 28 days after the second AZD1222 dose. These receptors were taken from an adult who received the AZD1222 COVID-19 vaccine. Each CDR3 is given with its conserved first and last residue. Each record gives: J gene, V gene, clone size, D gene, CDR3 protein, CDR3 DNA. A D gene is named only where the DNA matches it firmly. Size is stated for part of the rows, as once, few or many counts, or as a class when the clone is expanded.

J gene: TRBJ1-1; V gene: TRBV6-1; clone size: .; D gene: .; CDR3 protein: CASSETRKNTEAFF; CDR3 DNA: TGTGCCAGCAGTGAAACCAGGAAGAACACTGAAGCTTTCTTT
J gene: TRBJ2-3; V gene: TRBV18; clone size: .; D gene: .; CDR3 protein: CASSVATPTDTQYF; CDR3 DNA: TGTGCCAGCTCAGTGGCAACTCCCACAGATACGCAGTATTTT
J gene: TRBJ2-1; V gene: TRBV5-1; clone size: .; D gene: .; CDR3 protein: CASSQDHYNEQFF; CDR3 DNA: TGCGCCAGCAGTCAGGACCACTACAATGAGCAGTTCTTC
J gene: TRBJ1-2; V gene: TRBV29-1; clone size: .; D gene: TRBD1; CDR3 protein: CSVQQGASYGYTF; CDR3 DNA: TGCAGCGTTCAACAGGGGGCGAGCTATGGCTACACCTTC
J gene: TRBJ1-6; V gene: TRBV10-3; clone size: .; D gene: TRBD1; CDR3 protein: CAISEGQGQSPLHF; CDR3 DNA: TGTGCCATCAGTGAGGGACAGGGCCAATCACCCCTCCACTTT
J gene: TRBJ2-1; V gene: TRBV6-5; clone size: .; D gene: .; CDR3 protein: CASGRVDNEQFF; CDR3 DNA: TGTGCCAGTGGTAGGGTTGACAATGAGCAGTTCTTC
J gene: TRBJ2-7; V gene: TRBV13; clone size: .; D gene: .; CDR3 protein: CASSLAGAGEYEQYF; CDR3 DNA: TGTGCCAGCAGCTTAGCGGGGGCCGGTGAGTACGAGCAGTACTTC
J gene: TRBJ1-6; V gene: TRBV5-1; clone size: once; D gene: .; CDR3 protein: CASSLAVNGVSPLHF; CDR3 DNA: TGCGCCAGCAGCTTGGCCGTTAATGGGGTTTCACCCCTCCACTTT
J gene: TRBJ2-7; V gene: TRBV7-2; clone size: .; D gene: .; CDR3 protein: CASSPQRGASEQYF; CDR3 DNA: TGTGCCAGCAGCCCCCAGAGGGGGGCCAGCGAGCAGTACTTC
J gene: TRBJ1-3; V gene: TRBV19; clone size: .; D gene: TRBD1; CDR3 protein: CASSARGIGNTIYF; CDR3 DNA: TGTGCCAGTAGTGCCAGGGGGATCGGAAACACCATATATTTT
J gene: TRBJ2-2; V gene: TRBV28; clone size: .; D gene: .; CDR3 protein: CASSSGGRPGELFF; CDR3 DNA: TGTGCCAGCAGTTCCGGGGGAAGGCCCGGGGAGCTGTTTTTT
J gene: TRBJ2-7; V gene: TRBV29-1; clone size: .; D gene: .; CDR3 protein: CSVGQYEQYF; CDR3 DNA: TGCAGCGTTGGACAGTACGAGCAGTACTTC
J gene: TRBJ1-1; V gene: TRBV27; clone size: .; D gene: .; CDR3 protein: CASSYWLNTEAFF; CDR3 DNA: TGTGCCAGCAGTTATTGGCTGAACACTGAAGCTTTCTTT
J gene: TRBJ2-1; V gene: TRBV11-2; clone size: .; D gene: .; CDR3 protein: CASSLISGAAYNEQFF; CDR3 DNA: TGTGCCAGCAGCTTAATTTCGGGGGCTGCCTACAATGAGCAGTTCTTC
J gene: TRBJ1-3; V gene: TRBV30; clone size: .; D gene: .; CDR3 protein: CAWGPFRNNRAKNTIYF; CDR3 DNA: TGTGCCTGGGGCCCCTTTAGAAACAACAGGGCCAAAAACACCATATATTTT
J gene: TRBJ1-2; V gene: TRBV27; clone size: .; D gene: .; CDR3 protein: CASSLSGPEGYTF; CDR3 DNA: TGTGCCAGCAGTTTATCGGGTCCAGAGGGCTACACCTTC
J gene: TRBJ2-7; V gene: TRBV3-1/TRBV3-2; clone size: .; D gene: .; CDR3 protein: CASGKGGFYEQYF; CDR3 DNA: TGTGCCAGCGGCAAGGGCGGGTTCTACGAGCAGTACTTC
J gene: TRBJ2-7; V gene: TRBV7-2; clone size: .; D gene: .; CDR3 protein: CASSLGPSPYEQYF; CDR3 DNA: TGTGCCAGCAGCTTAGGTCCTAGCCCCTACGAGCAGTACTTC
J gene: TRBJ2-1; V gene: TRBV27; clone size: .; D gene: TRBD2; CDR3 protein: CASSLQLAGGAYNEQFF; CDR3 DNA: TGTGCCAGCAGTTTACAATTAGCGGGAGGGGCCTACAATGAGCAGTTCTTC
J gene: TRBJ2-1; V gene: TRBV7-8; clone size: .; D gene: TRBD2; CDR3 protein: CASSLGGLAGTSSYNEQFF; CDR3 DNA: TGTGCCAGCAGCTTAGGGGGACTAGCGGGAACGAGCTCCTACAATGAGCAGTTCTTC
J gene: TRBJ2-7; V gene: TRBV7-6; clone size: .; D gene: .; CDR3 protein: CASSLAWVWGCEQYF; CDR3 DNA: TGTGCCAGCAGCTTAGCTTGGGTATGGGGTTGCGAGCAGTACTTC
J gene: TRBJ1-5; V gene: TRBV28; clone size: .; D gene: .; CDR3 protein: CASSFRVSLNQPQHF; CDR3 DNA: TGTGCCAGCAGTTTCAGGGTGTCCCTCAATCAGCCCCAGCATTTT
J gene: TRBJ2-7; V gene: TRBV18; clone size: .; D gene: TRBD1; CDR3 protein: CASSPQTGGKGEQYF; CDR3 DNA: TGTGCCAGCTCACCACAAACAGGGGGCAAGGGCGAGCAGTACTTC
J gene: TRBJ1-4; V gene: TRBV10-1; clone size: .; D gene: .; CDR3 protein: CASSEVIPSSNPAGELKKLFF; CDR3 DNA: TGCGCCAGCAGTGAGGTAATCCCCTCGTCGAATCCGGCGGGGGAGTTGAAAAAACTGTTTTTT
J gene: TRBJ2-5; V gene: TRBV27; clone size: .; D gene: .; CDR3 protein: CASSLSRETQYF; CDR3 DNA: TGTGCCAGCAGTTTATCGCGGGAGACCCAGTACTTC
J gene: TRBJ2-7; V gene: TRBV19; clone size: .; D gene: TRBD2; CDR3 protein: CASSIVSGRIDEQYF; CDR3 DNA: TGTGCCAGTAGTATAGTCAGCGGGAGGATCGACGAGCAGTACTTC
J gene: TRBJ1-6; V gene: TRBV6-1; clone size: .; D gene: .; CDR3 protein: CASSEWDNSPLHF; CDR3 DNA: TGTGCCAGCAGTGAATGGGATAATTCACCCCTCCACTTT
J gene: TRBJ1-1; V gene: TRBV2; clone size: .; D gene: .; CDR3 protein: CASSDSRQGPNTEAFF; CDR3 DNA: TGTGCCAGCAGTGACTCTAGACAAGGGCCGAACACTGAAGCTTTCTTT
J gene: TRBJ1-2; V gene: TRBV4-3; clone size: .; D gene: .; CDR3 protein: CASSQEGPWNGYTF; CDR3 DNA: TGCGCCAGCAGCCAAGAAGGGCCTTGGAATGGCTACACCTTC
J gene: TRBJ2-3; V gene: TRBV7-6; clone size: .; D gene: TRBD1; CDR3 protein: CASSLGGTAQSHTQYF; CDR3 DNA: TGTGCCAGCAGCTTAGGAGGGACAGCCCAATCGCATACGCAGTATTTT
J gene: TRBJ2-6; V gene: TRBV18; clone size: .; D gene: .; CDR3 protein: CASSPQGSGANVLTF; CDR3 DNA: TGTGCCAGCTCACCACAGGGTTCTGGGGCCAACGTCCTGACTTTC
J gene: TRBJ2-7; V gene: TRBV5-8; clone size: once; D gene: .; CDR3 protein: CASRPGTVAYEQYF; CDR3 DNA: TGTGCCAGCAGACCTGGGACCGTAGCCTACGAGCAGTACTTC
J gene: TRBJ2-7; V gene: TRBV11-2; clone size: .; D gene: TRBD2; CDR3 protein: CASSLALAGGPLEQYF; CDR3 DNA: TGTGCCAGCAGCTTGGCACTAGCGGGAGGGCCTTTAGAGCAGTACTTC
J gene: TRBJ1-1; V gene: TRBV7-2; clone size: .; D gene: .; CDR3 protein: CASSLYRSDTEAFF; CDR3 DNA: TGTGCCAGCAGCTTATACAGGTCGGACACTGAAGCTTTCTTT
J gene: TRBJ2-1; V gene: TRBV28; clone size: .; D gene: .; CDR3 protein: CASSRQNEQFF; CDR3 DNA: TGTGCCAGCAGCCGACAGAATGAGCAGTTCTTC
J gene: TRBJ2-2; V gene: TRBV6-6; clone size: .; D gene: TRBD1; CDR3 protein: CASSRTGGGTGELFF; CDR3 DNA: TGTGCCAGCAGCCGGACAGGGGGCGGCACCGGGGAGCTGTTTTTT
J gene: TRBJ1-4; V gene: TRBV9; clone size: .; D gene: .; CDR3 protein: CASSVAGGDEKLFF; CDR3 DNA: TGTGCCAGCAGCGTAGCTGGGGGGGATGAAAAACTGTTTTTT
J gene: TRBJ1-5; V gene: TRBV1; clone size: .; D gene: .; CDR3 protein: CTSSHRQIVWQPQHF; CDR3 DNA: TGCACCAGCAGCCACAGACAGATAGTTTGGCAGCCCCAGCATTTT
J gene: TRBJ2-3; V gene: TRBV3-1/TRBV3-2; clone size: .; D gene: .; CDR3 protein: CASSHRGLDTQYF; CDR3 DNA: TGTGCCAGCAGCCATCGAGGGTTGGATACGCAGTATTTT
J gene: TRBJ1-1; V gene: TRBV19; clone size: .; D gene: TRBD1; CDR3 protein: CASSMNVGQGNTEAFF; CDR3 DNA: TGTGCCAGTAGTATGAATGTTGGACAGGGGAACACTGAAGCTTTCTTT
J gene: TRBJ2-1; V gene: TRBV27; clone size: .; D gene: TRBD2; CDR3 protein: CASTLGGRVNEQFF; CDR3 DNA: TGTGCCAGCACCCTTGGCGGGAGGGTCAATGAGCAGTTCTTC
J gene: TRBJ1-6; V gene: TRBV7-6; clone size: .; D gene: .; CDR3 protein: CASSLAVRGGDSPLHF; CDR3 DNA: TGTGCCAGCAGCTTAGCGGTCAGGGGAGGCGATTCACCCCTCCACTTT